These 19 T cell receptor beta chains share one sample of origin, sequenced in a study of regulatory T cells in long-lasting Graves disease. Building of the TCR beta libraries involved iRepertoire HTBI primers and Arm-PCR of CDR3 regions. TCRdb itself ran the multiplex PCR reads through MiXCR, one entry per CDR3 protein. Here the sample spans 600,000 to 650,000 distinct CDR3 sequences, approximately 15% being singletons. The time point is: newly diagnosed GD, antithyroid drugs for less than 3 months. From PBMCs, RNA was extracted and then used to make the TCR library. These data were also reused for a study on T cells in Graves' hyperthyroidism and ophthalmopathy.

The sample in question was peripheral blood mononuclear cells (PBMCs), obtained at new diagnosis, from a patient treated with antithyroid drugs. The receptors originated from a woman under 40 with Graves disease.

This clonotype has a count of ten or more. The V gene is TRBV30, the J gene TRBJ2-1; D gene uncertain. CDR3 length: 12 residues. Trimming took off 4 bases at V and 10 bases at J, with 14 bases between the two ends. Germline-derived CDR1 and CDR2 are GTSNPN and SVGIG (reference sequence). The CDR3 sequence: CAWTPIVGEQFF. CDR3 nucleotide sequence: TGTGCCTGGACCCCGATTGTAGGCGAGCAGTTCTTC.

This clonotype has ten or more counts. The chain is built from TRBV27 and TRBJ1-1; 7 nucleotides align to TRBD1. Germline loops: CDR1 MNHEY, CDR2 SMNVEV (reference sequence). The CDR3 loop spans 16 amino acids. The V gene end was trimmed by 2 bases and the J gene end by 4 bases; junction bases not matched to a gene: 10. The CDR3 DNA sequence: TGTGCCAGCAGTTTAAGACAGGGCAACCGGGGCACTGAAGCTTTCTTT. Protein: CASSLRQGNRGTEAFF.

The J gene is TRBJ2-3, the V gene TRBV27; no firm D call. This CDR3 is built from 15 residues. Germline V gene sequence: CDR1 MNHEY, CDR2 SMNVEV (reference sequence). V dropped 8 bases and J dropped 4 bases, with 19 bases sitting between them. The CDR3 DNA sequence: TGTGCCAGCGCCTCGGTGGGCCCGGGTGCAGATACGCAGTATTTT. It specifies CASASVGPGADTQYF.

This clonotype was observed a few times. The genes are TRBV29-1 and TRBJ1-4; D not certain. Germline assignment: CDR1 SQVTM and CDR2 ANQGSEA. V was clipped by 6 bases and J by 8 bases, with 13 bases between them. CDR3 length: 12 amino acids. CDR3: CSVYLVGEKLFF. DNA for the CDR3: TGCAGCGTATACCTGGTAGGAGAAAAACTGTTTTTT.

The sample holds many counts of this clonotype. This chain uses TRBV28 with TRBJ2-7, with unresolved D. The V end lost 5 bases, the J end lost 3 bases, and 8 bases lay between the germline ends. CDR3 length equals 12 residues. The germline CDR1 and CDR2 sequences are MDHEN and SYDVKM. CDR3 in DNA: TGTGCCAGCAGTACCGACTTCTACGAGCAGTACTTC. It is translated as CASSTDFYEQYF. Drawing the rest from reference TRBV28 and TRBJ2-7, the complete variable domain is DVKVTQSSRYLVKRTGEKVFLECVQDMDHENMFWYRQDPGLGLRLIYFSYDVKMKEKGDIPEGYSVSREKKERFSLILESASTNQTSMYLCASSTDFYEQYFGPGTRLTVT.

In its sample, this clonotype was seen many times. The chain joins TRBV6-1 to TRBJ2-5; D unresolved. Deletions cut 6 bases from V and 4 bases from J, with 30 bases between. The CDR3 runs to 19 residues. The V gene's germline CDR1 is MNHNS and CDR2 SASEGT. The CDR3 loop is CASRPVPVGDPYRPETQYF. The DNA for the CDR3 is TGTGCCAGCAGACCCGTTCCGGTCGGTGACCCATACCGGCCAGAGACCCAGTACTTC.

This clonotype has more than one count but fewer than ten. The chain combines TRBV19 with TRBJ1-2, with a tentative D call TRBD1 (5 bases). Germline CDR1 LNHDA, CDR2 SQIVND (reference sequence). Deletions cut 7 bases from V and 8 bases from J, with 17 bases between. There are 13 residues in the CDR3. In DNA, the CDR3 is TGTGCCAGTAAAGCCAGGGAAGGAGGCGGCTACACCTTC. Its translation: CASKAREGGGYTF. Full variable domain (rest looked up from reference TRBV19 and TRBJ1-2): DGGITQSPKYLFRKEGQNVTLSCEQNLNHDAMYWYRQDPGQGLRLIYYSQIVNDFQKGDIAEGYSVSREKKESFPLTVTSAQKNPTAFYLCASKAREGGGYTFGSGTRLTVV.

This clonotype was seen at least ten times. The gene calls are TRBV20-1 and TRBJ2-3; possibly TRBD2 for D (5 bases). Germline lookup yields CDR1 DFQATT and CDR2 SNEGSKA (reference sequence). CDR3 size: 11 residues. As DNA, the CDR3 is TGCAGCCGACTACGCACAGATACGCAGTATTTT. Its protein is CSRLRTDTQYF.

This chain connects TRBV7-9 to TRBJ1-3; a possible D gene is TRBD1 (5 bases). CDR1 and CDR2 (germline): SEHNR, FQNEAQ (reference sequence). Trimming took off 3 bases at V and 2 bases at J, with 8 bases between the two ends. The length of the CDR3 is 14 residues. Here the CDR3 DNA reads TGTGCCAGCAGCTTGGGGGACGCTGGAAACACCATATATTTT. This codes for CASSLGDAGNTIYF.

Turning to this clonotype: An end of the junction does not agree with germline; a read error may underlie this. The V call is TRBV27, the J call TRBJ1-6; D call uncertain. CDR3 length equals 16 residues. CDR1 and CDR2 (germline): MNHEY, SMNVEV (reference sequence). DNA for the CDR3: TGTGCCAGCAGTGCTTCCATACTGCACTATAATTCACCCCTCGACTTT. Encoded protein: CASSASILHYNSPLDF.

This clonotype has at least ten counts. The chain combines TRBV20-1 with TRBJ2-1; 8 nucleotides line up with TRBD2. CDR1 DFQATT and CDR2 SNEGSKA come from the germline V gene (reference sequence). This CDR3 comprises 12 residues. V was pared by 3 bases and J by 9 bases, with 4 bases of the junction left unmatched. Here the CDR3 reads CSASGRVGEQFF. In nucleotides, the CDR3 is TGCAGTGCTAGCGGGAGGGTTGGTGAGCAGTTCTTC.

This clonotype occurred a few times. The chain uses TRBV25-1 and TRBJ1-2; the D gene is possibly TRBD1 (6 bases). The V end lost 3 bases, the J end lost 0 bases, and 23 bases lay between the germline ends. Germline CDR1 and CDR2: MGHDK and SYGVNS. The CDR3 sequence is 19 residues long. CDR3 sequence: CASSDPEGKGDGPNYGYTF. CDR3 coding DNA: TGTGCCAGCAGTGACCCCGAGGGAAAGGGGGATGGGCCTAACTATGGCTACACCTTC.

At least ten counts were recorded for this clonotype. V usage is TRBV28 and J usage is TRBJ1-1; D call uncertain. CDR1 is MDHEN and CDR2 is SYDVKM in the germline V gene. The ends were cut back, 1 base at V and 6 bases at J, with 9 bases in the middle. The CDR3 spans 13 residues. The DNA for the CDR3 is TGTGCCAGCAGTTTATCCGGGCACGCTGAAGCTTTCTTT. Protein: CASSLSGHAEAFF.

The chain couples TRBV13 to TRBJ2-1; no clear D. The CDR3 contains 16 residues. Trimming removed 2 bases at V and 0 bases at J, with 11 bases between. Germline-derived CDR1 and CDR2 are PRHDT and FYEKMQ (reference sequence). This CDR3 is CASSLPGLGSYNEQFF. The DNA for the CDR3 is TGTGCCAGCAGCTTACCCGGCCTTGGCTCCTACAATGAGCAGTTCTTC.

The J gene is TRBJ1-1, the V gene TRBV30, with a tentative D call TRBD1 (6 bases). This CDR3 spans 14 amino acids. Looked up from germline, CDR1 is GTSNPN and CDR2 is SVGIG (reference sequence). With 3 bases removed from V and 3 bases from J, the gap between germline ends came to 14 bases. Written as DNA, the CDR3 is TGTGCCTGGAGAAATGAAGGGGGGCACACTGAAGCTTTCTTT. Its protein is CAWRNEGGHTEAFF.

This clonotype showed up just a few times. The chain recombines TRBV20-1 with TRBJ2-7; no clear D gene. Germline lookup yields CDR1 DFQATT and CDR2 SNEGSKA (reference sequence). The V end was cut by 6 bases, the J end by 2 bases, with 14 bases between. The CDR3 consists of 13 residues. The CDR3 coding sequence is TGCAGTGCGCAAAGCCCAGGTACCTACGAGCAGTACTTC. Translating gives CSAQSPGTYEQYF.

This clonotype turned up a few times. This chain uses TRBV5-1 with TRBJ1-1, with a weak D call TRBD1 (5 bases). This CDR3 spans 14 amino acids. CDR1 is SGHRS, CDR2 YFSETQ, per germline. V gave up 2 bases and J gave up 2 bases, with 10 bases separating them. The CDR3: CASSFGAANTEAFF. The CDR3 DNA reads as TGCGCCAGCAGCTTCGGGGCCGCAAACACTGAAGCTTTCTTT. The variable domain in full, with the rest retrieved from reference TRBV5-1 and TRBJ1-1, is KAGVTQTPRYLIKTRGQQVTLSCSPISGHRSVSWYQQTPGQGLQFLFEYFSETQRNKGNFPGRFSGRQFSNSRSEMNVSTLELGDSALYLCASSFGAANTEAFFGQGTRLTVV.

This clonotype was observed a few times. This rearrangement joins TRBV6-2 or TRBV6-3 to TRBJ2-1, with D perhaps TRBD1 (6 bases). Germline V gives CDR1 MNHEY, CDR2 SVGEGT. The V end lost 8 bases, the J end lost 4 bases, and 15 bases lay between the germline ends. The CDR3 covers 14 residues. The CDR3 sequence is CASCGDKRYNEQFF. CDR3 DNA sequence: TGTGCCAGCTGTGGGGACAAGCGGTACAATGAGCAGTTCTTC.

There are many counts of this clonotype. The gene calls are TRBV2 and TRBJ1-6; D may be TRBD1 (6 bases). CDR3 length equals 14 residues. Germline loops: CDR1 SNHLY, CDR2 FYNNEI. Trimming shortened V by 1 base and J by 6 bases, and 7 bases separated the two germline ends. The CDR3 protein is CASSEVGGNSPLHF. DNA of the CDR3: TGTGCCAGCAGTGAAGTAGGGGGTAATTCACCCCTCCACTTT.